The 22 T cell receptor beta chains presented below share a single source sample, sequenced in a study of Tregs in tolerant kidney transplant recipients. Repertoires were generated with immunoSEQ multiplex PCR, while TCRdb's copy carries only in-frame clones and drops some. The sample has more than 60,000 clones; about 88% are singletons. This sample comprised CD4+ T cells from blood, obtained before the transplant. The receptors shown here come from a human donor who received a combined kidney and bone marrow transplant.

The CDR3 DNA is TGTGCCAGCAGCTTTCCTAGCGGGAGACTTAACTACAATGAGCAGTTCTTC. It encodes CASSFPSGRLNYNEQFF. This chain uses TRBV7-9 with TRBJ2-1, with 10 bases aligning to TRBD2. The germline CDR1 and CDR2 sequences are SEHNR and FQNEAQ (reference sequence). This CDR3 spans 17 amino acids. J gave up 3 bases and V 3 bases, and 8 bases lay outside the gene matches.

V gene TRBV5-1 combines with J gene TRBJ2-2, with TRBD1 matching 9 bases. The V gene end was trimmed by 0 bases and the J gene end by 3 bases; junction bases not matched to a gene: 3. CDR3 length: 16 residues. The germline CDR1 and CDR2 sequences are SGHRS and YFSETQ. The CDR3, as DNA: TGCGCCAGCAGCTTGGGGGACAGGGAGGACACCGGGGAGCTGTTTTTT. This encodes CASSLGDREDTGELFF.

In nucleotides, the CDR3 is TGTGCCAGCTCACCTGGACAGGCCGATAACGACGAGCAGTACTTC. Amino acids: CASSPGQADNDEQYF. The chain employs TRBV18 and TRBJ2-7, with 7 bases that match TRBD1. Germline V CDR1 and CDR2: KGHSH, LQKENI. V shed 3 bases and J 5 bases; nucleotides not matched to a gene: 10. The CDR3 length is 15 residues.

The rearrangement uses TRBV11-2 and TRBJ2-7; D gene unclear. This CDR3 region has 13 residues. The germline gives CDR1 SGHAT, CDR2 FQNNGV. The ends were cut back, 0 bases at V and 6 bases at J, with 9 bases in the middle. The CDR3 nucleotides read TGTGCCAGCAGCTTAGATCCCAGTACCGAGCAGTACTTC. It codes for CASSLDPSTEQYF.

The J gene is TRBJ1-1, the V gene TRBV11-1; possibly TRBD1 for D (6 bases). The CDR3 is 16 amino acids. Trimming left V 1 base short and J 1 base short, with 13 bases between. Germline CDR1 reads SGHAT; CDR2 reads FQDESV (reference sequence). The CDR3 loop reads CASSLEGGAANTEAFF. The CDR3, as DNA: TGTGCCAGCAGCTTAGAAGGGGGGGCAGCGAACACTGAAGCTTTCTTT.

This sequence joins TRBV28 and TRBJ1-2, with 7 bases matching TRBD1. Trimming at V came to 6 bases and at J to 3 bases, leaving 4 bases not matched to a gene. CDR1 MDHEN and CDR2 SYDVKM come from the germline V gene. CDR3 size: 13 residues. The CDR3 sequence: CASREGADYGYTF. The CDR3 DNA is TGTGCCAGCAGAGAGGGGGCGGACTATGGCTACACCTTC.

This clone was found once. The gene calls are TRBV2 and TRBJ1-5; the D is unclear. CDR1 and CDR2 from the germline V gene are SNHLY and FYNNEI. This CDR3 region has 15 residues. V lost 7 bases, J lost 4 bases, and 17 bases lay in between. The CDR3 coding sequence is TGTGCCAGCAACCGGGAGGGCACCTTAAATCAGCCCCAGCATTTT. Translated, it gives CASNREGTLNQPQHF.

The chain couples TRBV25-1 to TRBJ2-5, with TRBD1 matching over 10 bases. The CDR3 runs 12 residues. Germline trimming cut 11 bases from V and 6 bases from J; bases unmatched to any gene: 6. Germline V gene data show CDR1 as MGHDK and CDR2 as SYGVNS. CDR3 bases: TGTGCCCATAAGGGACAGGGGAAGACCCAGTACTTC. Its translation is CAHKGQGKTQYF.

V and J are TRBV14 and TRBJ1-3, with a possible D match to TRBD1 (5 bases). V gave up 5 bases and J gave up 0 bases, with 11 bases separating them. This CDR3 spans 15 amino acids. Germline loops: CDR1 SGHDN, CDR2 FVKESK. In DNA form, the CDR3 reads TGTGCCAGCAGCTACCGGGGGACCTCTGGAAACACCATATATTTT. Amino acid sequence: CASSYRGTSGNTIYF.

The rearrangement joins TRBV16 to TRBJ1-4, with D possibly matching TRBD1 (6 bases). The CDR3 is 16 residues long. Looked up from germline, CDR1 is KGHSY and CDR2 is FQNENV. V lost 5 bases and J lost 7, with 20 bases in between. The DNA of the CDR3 is TGTGCCAGCAGCAAACGTGCGGACAGCAGTCTTGAAAAACTGTTTTTT. It yields the protein CASSKRADSSLEKLFF.

The gene calls are TRBV5-1 and TRBJ2-1, with 10 positions matching TRBD2. This CDR3 comprises 16 residues. Germline CDR1 is SGHRS and CDR2 is YFSETQ. V dropped 2 bases and J dropped 0; count of bases not matched to a gene: 2. The CDR3, as DNA: TGCGCCAGCAGCTTAGCTAGCGGGAGCTCCTACAATGAGCAGTTCTTC. This sequence encodes CASSLASGSSYNEQFF.

V gene TRBV29-1 combines with J gene TRBJ2-3, with 12 bases identical to TRBD2. Per the germline V gene, CDR1 is SQVTM and CDR2 is ANQGSEA. This CDR3 spans 13 amino acids. V shed 6 bases, J shed 7 bases, and the junction held 5 bases outside the gene matches. The CDR3 nucleotides read TGCAGCGTAGAGACTAGCGGGAGTCATACGCAGTATTTT. This codes for CSVETSGSHTQYF.

The chain uses TRBV5-1 and TRBJ2-5; tentative D call: TRBD1 (5 bases). CDR3 length: 15 residues. Trimming pared 2 bases from V and 4 bases from J, leaving 15 bases between. From germline, CDR1 is SGHRS and CDR2 YFSETQ. CDR3 coding DNA: TGCGCCAGCAGCTTAGGCGACAGAGCCCCAGAGACCCAGTACTTC. Its protein is CASSLGDRAPETQYF.

V and J are TRBV28 and TRBJ1-4, with a possible D match to TRBD1 (5 bases). Germline V lookup: CDR1 MDHEN, CDR2 SYDVKM. The CDR3 is made up of 14 amino acids. Between the trimmed V and J ends, which lost 6 bases and 1 base, there was a span of 9 bases. The CDR3 reads CASSPGLTNEKLFF. The CDR3 DNA reads TGTGCCAGCAGCCCAGGGCTAACTAATGAAAAACTGTTTTTT. Full variable domain (missing parts from reference TRBV28 and TRBJ1-4): DVKVTQSSRYLVKRTGEKVFLECVQDMDHENMFWYRQDPGLGLRLIYFSYDVKMKEKGDIPEGYSVSREKKERFSLILESASTNQTSMYLCASSPGLTNEKLFFGSGTQLSVL.

V and J are TRBV9 and TRBJ1-4; possible D gene TRBD1, 5 bases. The CDR3 is made up of 18 amino acids. Germline loops: CDR1 SGDLS, CDR2 YYNGEE. V was clipped by 0 bases and J by 0 bases, with 15 bases between them. CDR3 sequence reads: CASSVAVGGGPTNEKLFF. Written as DNA, the CDR3 is TGTGCCAGCAGCGTAGCGGTTGGGGGGGGTCCAACTAATGAAAAACTGTTTTTT.

V and J are TRBV30 and TRBJ1-4; tentative D call: TRBD1 (6 bases). The CDR3 totals 14 residues. Germline CDR1 GTSNPN, CDR2 SVGIG (reference sequence). V shed 3 bases and J shed 5 bases, with 13 bases lying between them. The CDR3 DNA follows: TGTGCCTGGAGGGACAGCAGCCCGAATGAAAAACTGTTTTTT. Translated: CAWRDSSPNEKLFF.

The chain joins TRBV7-8 to TRBJ2-7; a possible D gene is TRBD2 (5 bases). Germline assignment: CDR1 SGHVS and CDR2 FQNEAQ. The CDR3 has 13 amino acids. V was shortened by 4 bases and J by 4 bases, with 11 bases between the two germline ends. The CDR3: CASSWSGGYEQYF. CDR3 DNA sequence: TGTGCCAGCAGCTGGAGCGGCGGTTACGAGCAGTACTTC.

The chain recombines TRBV5-1 with TRBJ2-2, with 7 positions matching TRBD2. The CDR3 has 15 residues. Per germline, CDR1 SGHRS and CDR2 YFSETQ. The V segment lost 4 bases and the J segment 1 base; nucleotides outside the gene matches: 4. Here the CDR3 DNA reads TGCGCCAGCAGCAGCGGGACTAAGAACACCGGGGAGCTGTTTTTT. Protein: CASSSGTKNTGELFF.

V is TRBV7-9 and J is TRBJ2-4, with D possibly matching TRBD2 (6 bases). The CDR3 runs 18 residues. Per the germline V gene, CDR1 is SEHNR and CDR2 is FQNEAQ (reference sequence). V was pared by 5 bases and J by 0 bases, with 20 bases between. In DNA form, the CDR3 reads TGTGCCAGCAGCCCTAACCGACGGGAGCCTCAAGCCAAAAACATTCAGTACTTC. This gives the protein CASSPNRREPQAKNIQYF.

The chain combines TRBV7-8 with TRBJ2-3, with D possibly matching TRBD2 (6 bases). The CDR3 has 16 amino acids. Germline CDR1 SGHVS, CDR2 FQNEAQ. Between the trimmed V and J ends, which lost 5 bases and 1 base, there was a span of 16 bases. The CDR3 DNA is TGTGCCAGCAGCCTGCGACTAGTACTTGGCACAGATACGCAGTATTTT. Its translation is CASSLRLVLGTDTQYF.

V gene TRBV7-6 combines with J gene TRBJ1-1; perhaps TRBD1 as D (5 bases). Trimming removed 5 bases from V and 2 bases from J, with 9 bases in between. The germline V gene has CDR1 SGHVS and CDR2 FNYEAQ. CDR3 length: 13 residues. Here the CDR3 reads CASSTDTNTEAFF. CDR3 bases: TGTGCCAGCAGCACGGACACCAACACTGAAGCTTTCTTT.

This clone was counted once. This chain uses TRBV6-5 with TRBJ2-7; 7 bases map to TRBD1. V trimming: 0 bases; J trimming: 1 base; junction bases outside the gene matches: 3. This CDR3 comprises 15 residues. Germline-derived CDR1 and CDR2 are MNHEY and SVGAGI. The CDR3 coding sequence is TGTGCCAGCAGTTACTCGGGACAGTCGTCCTACGAGCAGTACTTC. Translating it yields CASSYSGQSSYEQYF.